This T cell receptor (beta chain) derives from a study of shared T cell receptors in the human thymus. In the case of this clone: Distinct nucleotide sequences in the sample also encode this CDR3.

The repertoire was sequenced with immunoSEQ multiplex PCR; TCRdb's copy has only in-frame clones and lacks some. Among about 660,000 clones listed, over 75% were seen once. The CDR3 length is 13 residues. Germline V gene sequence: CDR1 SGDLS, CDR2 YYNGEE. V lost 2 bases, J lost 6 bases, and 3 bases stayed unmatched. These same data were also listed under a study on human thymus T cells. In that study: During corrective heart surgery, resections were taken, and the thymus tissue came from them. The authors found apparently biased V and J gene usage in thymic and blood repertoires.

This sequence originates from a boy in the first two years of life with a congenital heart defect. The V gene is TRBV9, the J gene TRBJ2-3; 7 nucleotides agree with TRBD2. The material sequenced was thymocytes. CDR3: CASSVRGGDTQYF. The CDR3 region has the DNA TGTGCCAGCAGCGTGCGGGGAGGGGATACGCAGTATTTT.